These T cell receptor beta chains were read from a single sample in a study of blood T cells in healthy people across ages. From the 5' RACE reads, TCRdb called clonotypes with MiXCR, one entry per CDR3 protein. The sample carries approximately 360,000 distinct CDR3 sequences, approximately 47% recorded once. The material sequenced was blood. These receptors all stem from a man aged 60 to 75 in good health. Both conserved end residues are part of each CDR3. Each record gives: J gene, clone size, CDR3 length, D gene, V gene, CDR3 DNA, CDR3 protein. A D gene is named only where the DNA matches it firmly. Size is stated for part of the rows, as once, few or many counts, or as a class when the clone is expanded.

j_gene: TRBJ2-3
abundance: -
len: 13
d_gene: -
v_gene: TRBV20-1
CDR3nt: TGCAGTGCTAGAGTCCTCCGGGACGTCACGCAGTATTTT
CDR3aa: CSARVLRDVTQYF

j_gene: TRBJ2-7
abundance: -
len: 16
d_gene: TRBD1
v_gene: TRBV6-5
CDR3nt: TGTGCCAGCAGGCCTGACAGGGGCCCCTCTCTCTACGAGCAGTACTTC
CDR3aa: CASRPDRGPSLYEQYF

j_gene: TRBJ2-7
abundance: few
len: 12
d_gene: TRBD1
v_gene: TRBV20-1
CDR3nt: TGCAGTGCTAACAGGGGTGCCGACGAGCAGTACTTC
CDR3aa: CSANRGADEQYF

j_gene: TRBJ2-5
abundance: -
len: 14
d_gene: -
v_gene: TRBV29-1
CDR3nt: TGCAGCGCCAGCATCGTAGGGGCTCAAGAGACCCAGTACTTC
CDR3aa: CSASIVGAQETQYF

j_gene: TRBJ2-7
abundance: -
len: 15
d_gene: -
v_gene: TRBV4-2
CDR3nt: TGTGCCAGCAGCCAAGAACGGGGGTTTTTCTACGAGCAGTACTTC
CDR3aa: CASSQERGFFYEQYF

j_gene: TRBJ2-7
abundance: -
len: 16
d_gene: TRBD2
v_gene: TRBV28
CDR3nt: TGTGCCAGCAGTCCACTACTAGCGGGAGAGACCCACGAGCAGTACTTC
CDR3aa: CASSPLLAGETHEQYF

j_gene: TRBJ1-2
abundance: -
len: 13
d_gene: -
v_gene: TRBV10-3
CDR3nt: TGTGCCATCAGTGAGCAGACTAACTATGGCTACACCTTC
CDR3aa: CAISEQTNYGYTF

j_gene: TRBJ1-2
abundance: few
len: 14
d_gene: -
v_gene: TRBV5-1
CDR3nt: TGCGCCAGCACCCCGGCCCTGGCTAACTATGGCTACACCTTC
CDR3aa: CASTPALANYGYTF

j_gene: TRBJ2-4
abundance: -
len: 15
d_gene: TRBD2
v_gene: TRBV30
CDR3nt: TGTGCCTGGAGGCCGGGGGGGGTGGCCAAAAACATTCAGTACTTC
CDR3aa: CAWRPGGVAKNIQYF

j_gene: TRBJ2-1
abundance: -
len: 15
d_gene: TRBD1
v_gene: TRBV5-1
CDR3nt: TGCGCCAGCAGCTTAGGACAGGGAAAGGGCAATGAGCAGTTCTTC
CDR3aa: CASSLGQGKGNEQFF

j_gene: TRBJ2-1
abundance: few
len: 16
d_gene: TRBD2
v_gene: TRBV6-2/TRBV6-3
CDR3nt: TGTGCCAGCAGGGACCCTAGCGGGGAGCACCCCAATGAGCAGTTCTTC
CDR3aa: CASRDPSGEHPNEQFF

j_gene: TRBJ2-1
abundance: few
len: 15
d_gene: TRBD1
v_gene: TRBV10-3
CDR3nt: TGTGCCATCAGTCCGGGACAGGGTGGGTACAATGAGCAGTTCTTC
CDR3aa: CAISPGQGGYNEQFF

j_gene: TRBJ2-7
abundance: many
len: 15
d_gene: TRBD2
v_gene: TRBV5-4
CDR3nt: TGTGCCAGCAGCTTGGGAGCGGGGGGGCCCTACGAGCAGTACTTC
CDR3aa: CASSLGAGGPYEQYF

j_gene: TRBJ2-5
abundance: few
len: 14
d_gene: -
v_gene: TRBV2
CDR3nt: TGTGCCAGCAGTGAACAGGTTCTTAAAGAGACCCAGTACTTC
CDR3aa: CASSEQVLKETQYF

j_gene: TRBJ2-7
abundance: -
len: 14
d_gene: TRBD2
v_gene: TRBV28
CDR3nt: TGTGCCAGCGAGGCTAGCGGGAGTAAATACGAGCAGTACTTC
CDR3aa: CASEASGSKYEQYF

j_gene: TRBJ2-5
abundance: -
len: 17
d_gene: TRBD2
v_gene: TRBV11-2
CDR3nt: TGTGCCAGCAGCTCCCGCACTAGCGGGGGGTACCAAGAGACCCAGTACTTC
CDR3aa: CASSSRTSGGYQETQYF

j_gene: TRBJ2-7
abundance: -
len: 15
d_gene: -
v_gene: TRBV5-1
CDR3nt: TGCGCCAGCAGCTTGGTAGCCCTCAACTACAATGAGCAGTACTTC
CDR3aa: CASSLVALNYNEQYF

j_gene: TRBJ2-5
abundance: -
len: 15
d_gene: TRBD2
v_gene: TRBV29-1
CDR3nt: TGCAGCGTACAACACCCGACTAGCGGTAGAGAGACCCAGTACTTC
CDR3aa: CSVQHPTSGRETQYF

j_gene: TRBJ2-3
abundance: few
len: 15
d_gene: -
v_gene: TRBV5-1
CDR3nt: TGCGCCAGCAGCTTGGAAGGCTCTAGCACAGATACGCAGTATTTT
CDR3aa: CASSLEGSSTDTQYF

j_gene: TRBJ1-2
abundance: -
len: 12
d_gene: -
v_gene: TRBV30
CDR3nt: TGTGCCTGGAGTGACGGCGTTCATCCCCACACCTTC
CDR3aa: CAWSDGVHPHTF

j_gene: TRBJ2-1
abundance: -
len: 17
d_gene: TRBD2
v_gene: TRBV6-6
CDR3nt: TGTGCCAGCAGCCCTGGACTAGCGGGGGGGCGGGGCAATGAGCAGTTCTTC
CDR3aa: CASSPGLAGGRGNEQFF

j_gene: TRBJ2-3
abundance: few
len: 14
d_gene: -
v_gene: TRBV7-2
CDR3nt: TGTGCCAGCAGCCCGATCACTAGCACAGATACGCAGTATTTT
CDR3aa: CASSPITSTDTQYF

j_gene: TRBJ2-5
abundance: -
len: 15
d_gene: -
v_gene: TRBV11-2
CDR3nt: TGTGCCAGCAGCCCCCGGGGGGCTACATACAATGAGCAGTACTTC
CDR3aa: CASSPRGATYNEQYF

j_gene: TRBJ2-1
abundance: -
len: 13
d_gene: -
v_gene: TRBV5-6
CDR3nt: TGTGCCAGCAGCTTGAAGTTTTACAATGAGCAGTTCTTC
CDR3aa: CASSLKFYNEQFF

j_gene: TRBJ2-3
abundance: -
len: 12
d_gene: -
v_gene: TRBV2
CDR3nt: TGTGCCAGCAGAGCAGGGACAGATACGCAGTATTTT
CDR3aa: CASRAGTDTQYF

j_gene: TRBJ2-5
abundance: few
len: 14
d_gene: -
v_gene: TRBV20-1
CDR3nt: TGCAGTGCCCCCCAGAACGGATTTCAAGAGACCCAGTACTTC
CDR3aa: CSAPQNGFQETQYF

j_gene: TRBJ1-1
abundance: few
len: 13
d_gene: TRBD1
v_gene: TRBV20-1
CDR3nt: TGCAGTGCTATAGACAGGGTAAACACTGAAGCTTTCTTT
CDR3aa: CSAIDRVNTEAFF

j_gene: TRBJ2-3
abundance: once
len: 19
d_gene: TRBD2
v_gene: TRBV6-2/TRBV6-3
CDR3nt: TGTGCCAGCAGTCAACCGCCGGGACTAGCGGGAGGTGGCACAGATACGCAGTATTTT
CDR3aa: CASSQPPGLAGGGTDTQYF

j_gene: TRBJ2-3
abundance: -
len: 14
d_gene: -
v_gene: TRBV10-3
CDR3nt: TGTGCCATCAATGGGCAGGGGCCCACAGATACGCAGTATTTT
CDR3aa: CAINGQGPTDTQYF

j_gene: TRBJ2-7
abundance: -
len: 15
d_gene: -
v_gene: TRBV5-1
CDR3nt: TGCGCCAGCAGTCGAGGACAACTGGGCTCCTACGAGCAGTACTTC
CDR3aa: CASSRGQLGSYEQYF

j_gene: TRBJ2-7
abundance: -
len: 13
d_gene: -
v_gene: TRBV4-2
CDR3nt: TGTGCCAGCAGCCCCCGGGGGAGATACGAGCAGTACTTC
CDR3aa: CASSPRGRYEQYF

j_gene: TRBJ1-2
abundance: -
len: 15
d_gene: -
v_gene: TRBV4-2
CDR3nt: TGTGCCAGCAGCCAAGATGGTGGCACAGACTATGGCTACACCTTC
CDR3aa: CASSQDGGTDYGYTF

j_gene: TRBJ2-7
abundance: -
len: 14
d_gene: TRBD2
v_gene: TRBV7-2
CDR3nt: TGTGCCAGCAGCGGTAGCGGGAGGGGAAATGAGCAGTACTTC
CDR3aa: CASSGSGRGNEQYF

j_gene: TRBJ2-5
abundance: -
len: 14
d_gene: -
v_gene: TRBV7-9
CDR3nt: TGTGCCAGCAGCTCCCTGGGCAAACAAGAGACCCAGTACTTC
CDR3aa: CASSSLGKQETQYF

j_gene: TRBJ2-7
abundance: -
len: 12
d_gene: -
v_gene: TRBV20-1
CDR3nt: TGCAGTGCCGCCGGGCCAACCTACGAGCAGTACTTC
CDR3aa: CSAAGPTYEQYF

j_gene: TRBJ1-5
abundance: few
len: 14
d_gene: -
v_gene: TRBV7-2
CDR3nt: TGTGCCAGCAGCCCAAACAGGGTGACGTCCCCCCAGCATTTT
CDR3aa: CASSPNRVTSPQHF

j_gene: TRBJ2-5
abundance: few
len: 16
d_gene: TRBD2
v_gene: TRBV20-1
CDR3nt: TGCAGTGCTAGAGATTCGGGGGGACTAGCGTACCTGGAGCAGTACTTC
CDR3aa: CSARDSGGLAYLEQYF

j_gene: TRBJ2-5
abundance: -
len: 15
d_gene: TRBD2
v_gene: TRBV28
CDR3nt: TGTGCCAGCAGTTACCGGGGTAGCGGGGGGTTGACCCAGTACTTC
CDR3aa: CASSYRGSGGLTQYF

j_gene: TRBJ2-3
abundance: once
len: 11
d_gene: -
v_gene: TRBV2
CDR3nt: TGTGCCAGCAGTGTTAAGGATACGCAGTATTTT
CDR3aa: CASSVKDTQYF

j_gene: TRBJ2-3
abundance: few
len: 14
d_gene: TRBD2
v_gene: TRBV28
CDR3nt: TGTGCCAGCACTCTAGCGGCGATCACAGATACGCAGTATTTT
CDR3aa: CASTLAAITDTQYF

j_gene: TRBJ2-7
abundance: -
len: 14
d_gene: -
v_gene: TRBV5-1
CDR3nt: TGCGCCAGCAGCCTACTCAGGGGGGGCTACGAGCAGTACTTC
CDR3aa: CASSLLRGGYEQYF

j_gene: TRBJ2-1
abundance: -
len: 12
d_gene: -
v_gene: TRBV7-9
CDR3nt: TGTGTCAGCAGCTTATCCGGGGGTGAGCAGTTCTTC
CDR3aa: CVSSLSGGEQFF

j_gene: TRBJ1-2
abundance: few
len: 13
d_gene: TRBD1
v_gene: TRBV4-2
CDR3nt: TGTGCCAGCGGCGACAGGGGATTGTGTGGCTACACCTTC
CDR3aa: CASGDRGLCGYTF

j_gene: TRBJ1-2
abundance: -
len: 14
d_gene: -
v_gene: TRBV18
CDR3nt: TGTGCCAGCTCCCCCCGAAAACAGGGAAGCGGCTACACCTTC
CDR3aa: CASSPRKQGSGYTF

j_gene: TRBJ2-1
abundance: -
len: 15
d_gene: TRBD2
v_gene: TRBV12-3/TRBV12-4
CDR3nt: TGTGCCAGCAGTCGGACTAGCGGGGCGAACAATGAGCAGTTCTTC
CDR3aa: CASSRTSGANNEQFF

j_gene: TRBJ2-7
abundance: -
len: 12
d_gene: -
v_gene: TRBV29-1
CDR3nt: TGCAGCGTTGAGGCCGAAGGCAATGAGCAGTACTTC
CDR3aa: CSVEAEGNEQYF

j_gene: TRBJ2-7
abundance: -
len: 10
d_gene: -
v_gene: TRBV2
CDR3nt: TGTGCCAGCCTCCTAAACGAGCAGTACTTC
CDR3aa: CASLLNEQYF

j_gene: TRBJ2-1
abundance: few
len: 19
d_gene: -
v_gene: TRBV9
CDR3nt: TGTGCCAGCAGCGTAGCGGCTTGGGGGGGGCTAGCGAGGACTGATGAGCAGTTCTTC
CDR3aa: CASSVAAWGGLARTDEQFF

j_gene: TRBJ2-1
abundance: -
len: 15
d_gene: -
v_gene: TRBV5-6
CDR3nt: TGTGCCAGCAGCATTGGACAGGCGGGATACAATGAGCAGTTCTTC
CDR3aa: CASSIGQAGYNEQFF

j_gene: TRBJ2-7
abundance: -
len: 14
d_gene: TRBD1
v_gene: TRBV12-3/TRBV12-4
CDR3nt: TGTGCCAGCAGTGCCGGACAGGGGGGCTACGAGCAGTACTTC
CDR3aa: CASSAGQGGYEQYF

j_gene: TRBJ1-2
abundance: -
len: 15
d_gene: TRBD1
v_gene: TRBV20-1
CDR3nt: TGCAGTGCTAGCTCCCAGGGGGCCTCTAACTATGGCTACACCTTC
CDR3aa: CSASSQGASNYGYTF

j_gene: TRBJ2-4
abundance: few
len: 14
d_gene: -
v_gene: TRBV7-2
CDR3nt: TGTGCCAGCAGCTTAGCCGGGTGGATGGGCATTCAGTACTTC
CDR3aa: CASSLAGWMGIQYF

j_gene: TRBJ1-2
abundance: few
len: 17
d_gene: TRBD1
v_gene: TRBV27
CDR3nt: TGTGCCAGCAGTCCCGGACAGGGTAGTCCCCGTGCCTATGGCTACACCTTC
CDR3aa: CASSPGQGSPRAYGYTF